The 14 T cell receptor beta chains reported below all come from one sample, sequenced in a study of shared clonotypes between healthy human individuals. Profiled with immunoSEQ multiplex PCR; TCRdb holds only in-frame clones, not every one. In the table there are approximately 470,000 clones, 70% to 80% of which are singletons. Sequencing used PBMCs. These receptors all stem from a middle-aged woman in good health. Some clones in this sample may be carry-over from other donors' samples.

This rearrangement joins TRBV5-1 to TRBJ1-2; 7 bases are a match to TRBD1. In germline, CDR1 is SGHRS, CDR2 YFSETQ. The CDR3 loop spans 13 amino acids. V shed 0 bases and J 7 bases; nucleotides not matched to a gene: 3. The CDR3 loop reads CASSLGQGPGYTF. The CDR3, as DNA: TGCGCCAGCAGCTTGGGACAGGGCCCTGGCTACACCTTC.

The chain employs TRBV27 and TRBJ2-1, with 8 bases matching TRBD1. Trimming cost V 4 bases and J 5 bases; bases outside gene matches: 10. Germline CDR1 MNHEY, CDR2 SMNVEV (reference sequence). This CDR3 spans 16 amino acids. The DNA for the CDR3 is TGTGCCAGCAGTTCGACCGGACAGGGTCACCACAATGAGCAGTTCTTC. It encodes CASSSTGQGHHNEQFF.

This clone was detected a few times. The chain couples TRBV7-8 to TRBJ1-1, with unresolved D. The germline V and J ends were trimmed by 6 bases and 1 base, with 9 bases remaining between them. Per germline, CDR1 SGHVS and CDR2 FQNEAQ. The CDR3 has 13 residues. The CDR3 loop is CASSRFGNTEAFF. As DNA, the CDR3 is TGTGCCAGCAGTCGTTTTGGGAACACTGAAGCTTTCTTT.

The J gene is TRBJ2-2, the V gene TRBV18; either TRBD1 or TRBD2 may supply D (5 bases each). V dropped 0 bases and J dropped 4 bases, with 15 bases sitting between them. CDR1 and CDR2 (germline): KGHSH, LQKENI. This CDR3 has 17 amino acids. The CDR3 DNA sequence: TGTGCCAGCTCACCACCTGGACACCCTCGGGGCACCGGGGAGCTGTTTTTT. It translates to CASSPPGHPRGTGELFF.

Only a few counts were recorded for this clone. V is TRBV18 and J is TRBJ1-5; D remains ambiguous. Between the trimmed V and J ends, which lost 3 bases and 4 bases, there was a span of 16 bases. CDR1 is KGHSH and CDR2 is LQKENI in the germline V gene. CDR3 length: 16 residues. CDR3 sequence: CASSPMSPSLNQPQHF. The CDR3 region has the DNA TGTGCCAGCTCACCCATGAGTCCCAGCTTAAATCAGCCCCAGCATTTT.

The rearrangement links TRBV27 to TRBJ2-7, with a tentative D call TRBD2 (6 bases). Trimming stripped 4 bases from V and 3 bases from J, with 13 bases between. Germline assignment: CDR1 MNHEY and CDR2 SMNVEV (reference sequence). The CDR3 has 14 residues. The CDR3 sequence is CASSSGGALYEQYF. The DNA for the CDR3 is TGTGCCAGCAGTTCCGGAGGGGCGCTCTACGAGCAGTACTTC.

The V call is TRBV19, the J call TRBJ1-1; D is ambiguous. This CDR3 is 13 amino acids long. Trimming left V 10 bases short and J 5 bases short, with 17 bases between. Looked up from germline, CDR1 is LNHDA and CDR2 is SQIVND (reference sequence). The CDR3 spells CATKAERRTEAFF. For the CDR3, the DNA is TGTGCCACAAAGGCCGAGAGGAGGACTGAAGCTTTCTTT.

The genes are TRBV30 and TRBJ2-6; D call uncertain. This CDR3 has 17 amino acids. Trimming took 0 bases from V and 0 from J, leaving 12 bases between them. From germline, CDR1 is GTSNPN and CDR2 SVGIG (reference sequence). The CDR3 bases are TGTGCCTGGAGTGTACCCCAGACGAGCTCTGGGGCCAACGTCCTGACTTTC. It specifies CAWSVPQTSSGANVLTF.

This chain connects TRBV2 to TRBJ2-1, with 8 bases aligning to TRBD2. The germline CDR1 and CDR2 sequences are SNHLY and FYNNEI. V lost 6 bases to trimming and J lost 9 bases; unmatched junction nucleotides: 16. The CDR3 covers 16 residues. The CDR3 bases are TGTGCCAGCAGCCCCGCCAGGGTAGCGGGAACTGCTGAGCAGTTCTTC. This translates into CASSPARVAGTAEQFF.

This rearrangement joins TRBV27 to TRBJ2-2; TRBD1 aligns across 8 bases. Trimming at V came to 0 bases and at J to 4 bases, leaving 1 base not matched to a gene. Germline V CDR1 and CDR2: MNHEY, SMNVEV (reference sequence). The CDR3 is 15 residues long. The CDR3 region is CASSLSQGATGELFF. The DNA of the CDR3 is TGTGCCAGCAGTTTATCGCAGGGGGCCACCGGGGAGCTGTTTTTT.

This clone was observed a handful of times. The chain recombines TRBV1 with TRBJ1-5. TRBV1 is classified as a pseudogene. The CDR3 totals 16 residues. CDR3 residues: CTSSQAKASSNQPQHF. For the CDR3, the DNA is TGCACCAGCAGCCAAGCGAAGGCCAGTAGCAATCAGCCCCAGCATTTT.

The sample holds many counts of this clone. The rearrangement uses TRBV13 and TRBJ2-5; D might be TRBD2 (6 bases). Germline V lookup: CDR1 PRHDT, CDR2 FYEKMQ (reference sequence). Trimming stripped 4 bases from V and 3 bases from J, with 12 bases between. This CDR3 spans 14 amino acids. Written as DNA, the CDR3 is TGTGCCAGCAGCTCAAGGGACTTCAAAGAGACCCAGTACTTC. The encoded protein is CASSSRDFKETQYF.

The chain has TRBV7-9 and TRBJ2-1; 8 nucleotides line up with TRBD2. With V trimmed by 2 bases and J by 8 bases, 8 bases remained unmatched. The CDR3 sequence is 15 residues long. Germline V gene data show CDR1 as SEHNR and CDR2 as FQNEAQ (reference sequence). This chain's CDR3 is CASSLRPAGVDEQFF. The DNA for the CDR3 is TGTGCCAGCAGCTTAAGACCAGCGGGAGTGGATGAGCAGTTCTTC.

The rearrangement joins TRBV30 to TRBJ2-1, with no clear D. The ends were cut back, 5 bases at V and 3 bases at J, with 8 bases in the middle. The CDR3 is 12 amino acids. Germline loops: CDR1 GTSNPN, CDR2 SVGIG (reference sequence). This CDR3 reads CAWLTYYNEQFF. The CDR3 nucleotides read TGTGCCTGGCTCACTTACTACAATGAGCAGTTCTTC.